These 22 T cell receptor beta chains share one sample of origin, sequenced in a study of blood T cell repertoires in COVID-19. Profiled with immunoSEQ multiplex PCR; TCRdb holds only in-frame clones, not every one. The sample consists of roughly 200,000 clones, roughly 80% of them appearing once. The sample taken for sequencing was peripheral blood. All receptors come from a human donor in a cohort sampled during active COVID-19.

The gene calls are TRBV7-2 and TRBJ2-1, with D possibly being TRBD1 (6 bases). CDR1 SGHTA and CDR2 FQGNSA come from the germline V gene. The CDR3 has 14 residues. V lost 1 base, J lost 7 bases, and 11 bases lay in between. The CDR3 DNA reads as TGTGCCAGCAGCTTAGAGGGACAAACGAATGAGCAGTTCTTC. Encoded protein: CASSLEGQTNEQFF.

Details on this clone: At one boundary the junction diverges from the germline segment, which might be a read error. V and J are TRBV29-1 and TRBJ2-1; D is unresolved. The V gene's germline CDR1 is SQVTM and CDR2 ANQGSEA. This CDR3 has 15 residues. DNA of the CDR3: TGCAGCGTGGAAGGTAGGCGGTTTCTCTACAATGAGCAGTTCTTC. Amino acid sequence: CSVEGRRFLYNEQFF.

The chain is built from TRBV6-5 and TRBJ2-5; possibly TRBD1 for D (6 bases). V was shortened by 2 bases and J by 5 bases, with 15 bases between the two germline ends. CDR1 is MNHEY and CDR2 is SVGAGI in the germline V gene. The CDR3 consists of 15 residues. CDR3 region: CASSYQAGVVETQYF. In nucleotides, the CDR3 is TGTGCCAGCAGTTACCAGGCAGGGGTGGTTGAGACCCAGTACTTC.

The rearrangement links TRBV6-5 to TRBJ1-6; D is unclear. Trimming pared 1 base from V and 7 bases from J, leaving 8 bases between. Germline V gene lookup returns CDR1 MNHEY and CDR2 SVGAGI. This CDR3 has 14 amino acids. CDR3 region: CASSYLRGNSPLHF. The CDR3 DNA sequence: TGTGCCAGCAGTTACTTACGGGGAAATTCACCCCTCCACTTT.

This clone was found a few times. The chain carries TRBV5-1 and TRBJ1-1; D perhaps matches TRBD1 (6 bases). The CDR3 is 15 residues long. The V end lost 3 bases, the J end lost 1 base, and 13 bases lay between the germline ends. Germline-derived CDR1 and CDR2 are SGHRS and YFSETQ. The DNA of the CDR3 is TGCGCCAGCAGCTCCGGACAGACCCCGAACACTGAAGCTTTCTTT. This encodes CASSSGQTPNTEAFF.

This clone was counted once. The rearrangement uses TRBV11-3 and TRBJ2-7; D is perhaps TRBD1 (5 bases). The V gene lost 2 bases and the J gene lost 5 bases, with 13 bases spanning the gap. Germline lookup yields CDR1 SGHNT and CDR2 YENEEA. There are 14 residues in the CDR3. The CDR3 loop is CASSLNQGSHEQYF. CDR3 nucleotide sequence: TGTGCCAGCAGCTTAAACCAGGGATCCCACGAGCAGTACTTC.

The gene calls are TRBV4-1 and TRBJ2-7, with 9 bases matching TRBD1. CDR1 and CDR2 from the germline V gene are MGHRA and YSYEKL. This CDR3 contains 16 residues. The V gene end was trimmed by 4 bases and the J gene end by 3 bases; junction bases not matched to a gene: 10. The CDR3 spells CASSRGTGKMDYEQYF. The DNA of the CDR3 is TGCGCCAGCAGCCGCGGGACAGGGAAAATGGACTACGAGCAGTACTTC.

The CDR3 loop is CASSLTAPRAQFF. CDR3 nucleotide sequence: TGTGCCAGCAGCTTAACCGCCCCGAGAGCGCAGTTCTTC. This chain links TRBV7-9 with TRBJ2-1; D unclear. CDR1 and CDR2 (germline): SEHNR, FQNEAQ (reference sequence). The CDR3 spans 13 residues. The V end was cut by 2 bases, the J end by 12 bases, with 14 bases between.

V gene TRBV6-5 combines with J gene TRBJ2-7; a possible D gene is TRBD1 (6 bases). CDR1 and CDR2 from the germline V gene are MNHEY and SVGAGI. The CDR3 has 14 residues. Trimming left V 5 bases short and J 2 bases short, with 13 bases between. CDR3 bases: TGTGCCAGCAGTAAAAACAGGGAACCCTACGAGCAGTACTTC. Protein sequence: CASSKNREPYEQYF.

This chain joins TRBV3-1 (or the pseudogene TRBV3-2) and TRBJ2-3; 8 nucleotides match TRBD2. There are 16 residues in the CDR3. CDR1 is LGHDT and CDR2 is YNNKEL in the germline V gene (reference sequence). With V trimmed by 3 bases and J by 4 bases, 9 bases remained unmatched. CDR3 region: CASSHPSGPRADTQYF. In nucleotides, the CDR3 is TGTGCCAGCAGCCATCCTAGCGGGCCCAGGGCAGATACGCAGTATTTT.

This chain connects TRBV18 to TRBJ2-7, with 9 positions matching TRBD1. The germline CDR1 and CDR2 sequences are KGHSH and LQKENI. The V gene end was trimmed by 4 bases and the J gene end by 4 bases; junction bases not matched to a gene: 5. This CDR3 has 14 residues. CDR3 in amino acids: CASSLGQGSYEQYV. The CDR3 coding sequence is TGTGCCAGCTCACTAGGACAGGGGTCTTACGAGCAGTACGTC.

The chain links TRBV19 to TRBJ2-2, with TRBD2 identical over 8 bases. The CDR3 runs to 14 residues. With V trimmed by 5 bases and J by 5 bases, 4 bases remained unmatched. Germline CDR1 reads LNHDA; CDR2 reads SQIVND (reference sequence). Written as DNA, the CDR3 is TGTGCCAGTAGTGGGGCTAGCGGGACCGGGGAGCTGTTTTTT. Translation: CASSGASGTGELFF.

The chain couples TRBV11-2 to TRBJ1-3, with 9 bases aligning to TRBD1. V gave up 2 bases and J gave up 1 base; unmatched junction bases: 9. CDR3 length equals 18 residues. Germline values: CDR1 SGHAT, CDR2 FQNNGV. Written as DNA, the CDR3 is TGTGCCAGCAGCTTAAGGCAGGGACAGGGCGTATCTGGAAACACCATATATTTT. It is translated as CASSLRQGQGVSGNTIYF.

The J gene is TRBJ2-1, the V gene TRBV20-1, with 12 bases identical to TRBD2. The CDR3 sequence is 16 residues long. Germline V lookup: CDR1 DFQATT, CDR2 SNEGSKA (reference sequence). Germline trimming cut 3 bases from V and 4 bases from J; bases unmatched to any gene: 7. The CDR3, as DNA: TGCAGTGCTAGTTCCCCACTAGCGGGGGGTTACAATGAGCAGTTCTTC. Protein: CSASSPLAGGYNEQFF.

The rearrangement links TRBV7-2 to TRBJ2-7, with 9 bases fitting TRBD2. This CDR3 is built from 14 residues. The J segment lost 1 base and the V segment lost 5 bases, leaving 3 bases of the junction unmatched. Germline V lookup: CDR1 SGHTA, CDR2 FQGNSA. The CDR3 reads CASSVTSGSYEQYF. CDR3 DNA sequence: TGTGCCAGCAGCGTCACTAGCGGGTCCTACGAGCAGTACTTC.

V gene TRBV3-1 (or the pseudogene TRBV3-2) combines with J gene TRBJ2-1; maybe TRBD2 (6 bases). V gave up 1 base and J gave up 4 bases, with 11 bases separating them. This CDR3 is built from 15 residues. Germline V gene lookup returns CDR1 LGHDT and CDR2 YNNKEL (reference sequence). CDR3 coding DNA: TGTGCCAGCAGCCAAGGGGGAGGCGGGTACAATGAGCAGTTCTTC. Translation: CASSQGGGGYNEQFF.

V gene TRBV6-5 combines with J gene TRBJ2-7, with 7 bases that match TRBD2. Per germline, CDR1 MNHEY and CDR2 SVGAGI. The V and J ends lost 7 bases and 7 bases, in that order; junction bases with no gene match: 13. The CDR3 spans 14 residues. The CDR3 nucleotides read TGTGCCAGCACCAGTCCGGGGAGGGTTGGAGAGCAGTACTTC. Residues: CASTSPGRVGEQYF.

The rearrangement uses TRBV5-8 and TRBJ1-5; D is uncertain. Germline V gene sequence: CDR1 SGHTS, CDR2 YDEGEE. The CDR3 consists of 13 residues. Deletions cut 4 bases from V and 7 bases from J, with 12 bases between. The CDR3 bases are TGTGCCAGCAGCGCCCCAGCTAGACAGCCCCAGCATTTT. It is translated as CASSAPARQPQHF. The whole variable domain, remainder taken from reference TRBV5-8 and TRBJ1-5, is EAGVTQSPTHLIKTRGQQATLRCSPISGHTSVYWYQQALGLGLQFLLWYDEGEERNRGNFPPRFSGRQFPNYSSELNVNALELEDSALYLCASSAPARQPQHFGDGTRLSIL.

J is TRBJ2-5 and V is TRBV5-5; no firm D call. Trimming removed 3 bases from V and 5 bases from J, with 11 bases in between. The CDR3 is 13 amino acids. Germline V gene sequence: CDR1 SGHKS, CDR2 YYEKEE (reference sequence). In DNA form, the CDR3 reads TGTGCCAGCAGCTGGTTGTCCGGGGAGACCCAGTACTTC. This sequence encodes CASSWLSGETQYF.

This rearrangement joins TRBV11-3 to TRBJ2-1; TRBD2 matches at 9 bases. This CDR3 contains 16 residues. Germline V CDR1 and CDR2: SGHNT, YENEEA. With 1 base clipped from V and 5 bases from J, the junction kept 6 bases outside the gene matches. The CDR3 bases are TGTGCCAGCAGCTTAGGAGGGACTAGCCCTAACAATGAGCAGTTCTTC. Translated: CASSLGGTSPNNEQFF.

The chain has TRBV11-3 and TRBJ2-1; 8 nucleotides match TRBD1. The CDR3 is made up of 16 amino acids. Trimming cost V 3 bases and J 10 bases; bases outside gene matches: 14. Germline lookup yields CDR1 SGHNT and CDR2 YENEEA. CDR3 DNA sequence: TGTGCCAGCAGCTTGGTAACAGGGGGAAAAACGGGGGAGCAGTTCTTC. It specifies CASSLVTGGKTGEQFF.

This clone has a handful of counts. The chain carries TRBV19 and TRBJ1-5; TRBD1 is a possible D gene (5 bases). From germline, CDR1 is LNHDA and CDR2 SQIVND (reference sequence). The CDR3 contains 14 residues. V gave up 3 bases and J gave up 4 bases, with 10 bases separating them. The CDR3 DNA sequence: TGTGCCAGTAGTATTGAAAGGGGAAATCAGCCCCAGCATTTT. Residues: CASSIERGNQPQHF.